Listed below are T cell receptor beta chains from one sample, sequenced in a study of OX40 agonist ivuxolimab in advanced cancers. Here immunoSEQ multiplex PCR was the method, and the copy in TCRdb shows in-frame clones only, minus some. The sample contains around 80,000 clones, roughly nine tenths of which appear only once. This specimen was CD4+ or CD8+ T cells sorted from blood, taken in a trial of the OX40 agonist ivuxolimab. The receptors were gathered from an adult with an advanced solid tumor such as melanoma, head and neck, liver or kidney cancer. The CDR3 runs from the conserved cysteine through the conserved F or W. The D gene is left open where the match is weak. Clone size is shown for a subset of rows, as once, few, many or a class of expanded clone.

V gene,D gene,J gene,clone size,CDR3 protein,CDR3 DNA
TRBV7-2,NA,TRBJ2-3,NA,CASSRSGATQYF,TGTGCCAGCAGCAGATCGGGAGCTACGCAGTATTTT
TRBV30,TRBD1,TRBJ1-1,few,CAWSRYRSLTGEAFF,TGTGCCTGGAGTCGATATAGATCACTGACAGGGGAAGCTTTCTTT
TRBV28,NA,TRBJ1-5,NA,CASSSQSQPQHF,TGTGCCAGCAGTTCCCAATCTCAGCCCCAGCATTTT
TRBV14,NA,TRBJ2-7,NA,CASSPKGFSYEQYF,TGTGCCAGCAGCCCGAAAGGCTTTTCCTACGAGCAGTACTTC
TRBV25-1,NA,TRBJ1-1,NA,CASSETLIGNTEAFF,TGTGCCAGCAGTGAAACGTTGATAGGGAACACTGAAGCTTTCTTT
TRBV15,TRBD1,TRBJ2-7,NA,CATSSGQGATEQYF,TGTGCCACCAGCTCGGGACAGGGGGCTACCGAGCAGTACTTC
TRBV6-4,NA,TRBJ1-3,once,CASSEYEGSSSGNTIYF,TGTGCCAGCAGTGAGTATGAGGGATCGAGCTCTGGAAACACCATATATTTT
TRBV28,NA,TRBJ2-1,NA,CASTLDSPHEQFF,TGTGCCAGCACCCTGGACTCCCCGCATGAGCAGTTCTTC
TRBV19,NA,TRBJ1-2,NA,CASSTPAGADMSYGYTF,TGTGCCAGTAGTACCCCCGCCGGGGCAGACATGAGCTATGGCTACACCTTC
TRBV9,TRBD2,TRBJ2-1,NA,CASSLTSGIAYNEQFF,TGTGCCAGCAGCTTGACTAGCGGTATCGCCTACAATGAGCAGTTCTTC
TRBV19,NA,TRBJ1-5,NA,CASSTAGNQPQHF,TGTGCCAGTAGTACGGCAGGAAATCAGCCCCAGCATTTT
TRBV27,TRBD1,TRBJ1-6,NA,CASSQQGYGSPLHF,TGTGCCAGCAGCCAACAGGGGTATGGCTCACCCCTCCACTTT
TRBV6-1,TRBD1,TRBJ1-5,NA,CASSESVRTGVQPQHF,TGTGCCAGCAGTGAGTCTGTCAGGACAGGGGTTCAGCCCCAGCATTTT
TRBV27,TRBD1,TRBJ2-1,NA,CASSYPGTGTHNEQFF,TGTGCCAGCAGCTACCCCGGGACAGGGACCCACAATGAGCAGTTCTTC
TRBV5-8,TRBD2,TRBJ2-5,NA,CASSGEGTARETQYF,TGTGCCAGCAGCGGGGAGGGGACGGCGCGAGAGACCCAGTACTTC
TRBV11-2,NA,TRBJ2-7,NA,CASSSITYEQYF,TGTGCCAGCAGCTCAATTACCTACGAGCAGTACTTC
TRBV19,NA,TRBJ1-5,NA,CASSGSTDQPQHF,TGTGCCAGTAGTGGTTCGACAGACCAGCCCCAGCATTTT
TRBV20-1,NA,TRBJ2-7,NA,CSASNYEQYF,TGCAGTGCTAGCAACTACGAGCAGTACTTC
TRBV5-1,NA,TRBJ2-3,NA,CASSLTGEVFDTQYF,TGCGCCAGCAGCTTGACAGGGGAGGTCTTTGATACGCAGTATTTT
TRBV5-1,NA,TRBJ1-4,NA,CASSLYGLGIATNEKLFF,TGCGCCAGCAGCTTGTACGGACTGGGTATTGCAACTAATGAAAAACTGTTTTTT
TRBV18,TRBD1,TRBJ2-7,NA,CASSPGQGPSYEQYF,TGTGCCAGCTCACCCGGACAGGGACCCTCCTACGAGCAGTACTTC
TRBV7-2,NA,TRBJ2-7,NA,CASSTFQGRYEQYF,TGTGCCAGCAGCACTTTTCAGGGCCGCTACGAGCAGTACTTC
TRBV6-1,TRBD2,TRBJ2-6,NA,CASSEWDYGANVLTF,TGTGCCAGCAGTGAATGGGACTACGGGGCCAACGTCCTGACTTTC
TRBV28,TRBD1,TRBJ1-2,NA,CASIGDRGGGYTF,TGTGCCAGCATAGGGGACAGGGGTGGAGGCTACACCTTC
TRBV7-2,TRBD1,TRBJ2-5,NA,CASSTTGGETQYF,TGTGCCAGCAGCACGACAGGGGGGGAGACCCAGTACTTC
TRBV5-1,NA,TRBJ2-3,NA,CASSLAAKGPDTQYF,TGCGCCAGCAGCTTGGCCGCGAAGGGTCCAGATACGCAGTATTTT
TRBV6-6,NA,TRBJ2-7,once,CASSYSAPGPERWQYF,TGTGCCAGCAGTTACTCAGCGCCGGGCCCCGAGCGTTGGCAGTACTTC
TRBV2,NA,TRBJ2-3,NA,CASSEDRGRTDTQYF,TGTGCCAGCAGTGAAGATCGGGGTCGCACAGATACGCAGTATTTT
TRBV6-1,NA,TRBJ2-2,NA,CASSASRPPGELFF,TGTGCCAGCAGTGCGTCCCGGCCCCCCGGGGAGCTGTTTTTT